Listed here are 22 T cell receptor beta chains from one sample, sequenced in a study of blood T cell repertoires in COVID-19. Measured with immunoSEQ multiplex PCR; TCRdb has only the in-frame clones, and not every one. The data contain roughly 100,000 clones, roughly four fifths of them singletons. The sequenced sample was peripheral blood. All receptors derive from a man aged 35-49 years with active or convalescent COVID-19.

This clone was detected once. The chain couples TRBV30 to TRBJ1-5; D perhaps matches TRBD1 (5 bases). The CDR3 extends over 15 amino acids. The V end lost 3 bases, the J end lost 1 base, and 13 bases lay between the germline ends. The germline CDR1 and CDR2 sequences are GTSNPN and SVGIG (reference sequence). The CDR3 DNA is TGTGCCTGGAGCATAAGGGGCACGAGCAATCAGCCCCAGCATTTT. Translation gives CAWSIRGTSNQPQHF.

The rearrangement links TRBV9 to TRBJ2-5, with 14 bases matching TRBD2. The CDR3 loop spans 17 amino acids. Trimming removed 3 bases from V and 1 base from J; junction bases left unmatched: 5. Per germline, CDR1 SGDLS and CDR2 YYNGEE. The CDR3: CASSAWTSGGFQETQYF. CDR3 nucleotides: TGTGCCAGCAGCGCGTGGACTAGCGGGGGGTTCCAAGAGACCCAGTACTTC.

This clone appeared a few times. The chain joins TRBV7-9 to TRBJ1-4; 10 bases are shared with TRBD1. Germline-derived CDR1 and CDR2 are SEHNR and FQNEAQ (reference sequence). This CDR3 has 14 residues. V lost 4 bases to trimming and J lost 7 bases; unmatched junction nucleotides: 3. CDR3 bases: TGTGCCAGCAGCTCGACAGGGGGCGGTGAAAAACTGTTTTTT. As protein: CASSSTGGGEKLFF.

The chain couples TRBV19 to TRBJ2-2; TRBD2 is a possible D gene (6 bases). Germline loops: CDR1 LNHDA, CDR2 SQIVND (reference sequence). Between the trimmed V and J ends, which lost 0 bases and 10 bases, there was a span of 12 bases. This CDR3 is 14 amino acids long. The CDR3 sequence is CASSIDGDLLELFF. The CDR3 DNA is TGTGCCAGTAGTATAGATGGGGACTTGTTGGAGCTGTTTTTT.

The chain has TRBV9 and TRBJ2-3, with TRBD1 matching over 7 bases. V shed 4 bases, J shed 3 bases, and the junction held 11 bases outside the gene matches. The length of the CDR3 is 16 residues. Germline CDR1 and CDR2: SGDLS and YYNGEE. CDR3 sequence: CASSLRQGEGTDTQYF. The DNA for the CDR3 is TGTGCCAGCAGCCTCAGACAGGGTGAGGGGACAGATACGCAGTATTTT.

This clone has only one observation. V is TRBV6-6 and J is TRBJ2-5; 9 nucleotides match TRBD1. CDR1 is MNHNY and CDR2 is SVGAGI in the germline V gene (reference sequence). J lost 4 bases, V lost 6 bases, and 6 bases had no gene match. CDR3 length: 14 residues. The CDR3 DNA reads as TGTGCCAGCAGACCGGGACAGGGAAGAGAGACCCAGTACTTC. Amino acids: CASRPGQGRETQYF.

V gene TRBV5-4 combines with J gene TRBJ2-5, with 10 bases identical to TRBD2. The J segment lost 2 bases and the V segment lost 0 bases, leaving 7 bases of the junction unmatched. CDR3 length: 17 amino acids. From germline, CDR1 is SGHNT and CDR2 YYREEE (reference sequence). The CDR3 DNA follows: TGTGCCAGCAGCTTGGATGGGCTAGCGGGGGAACAAGAGACCCAGTACTTC. Protein product: CASSLDGLAGEQETQYF. The full variable domain, rest sourced from reference TRBV5-4 and TRBJ2-5, is ETGVTQSPTHLIKTRGQQVTLRCSSQSGHNTVSWYQQALGQGPQFIFQYYREEENGRGNFPPRFSGLQFPNYSSELNVNALELDDSALYLCASSLDGLAGEQETQYFGPGTRLLVL.

The chain uses TRBV5-6 and TRBJ2-1; D gene unclear. Germline loops: CDR1 SGHDT, CDR2 YYEEEE. V was pared by 4 bases and J by 0 bases, with 11 bases between. This CDR3 has 15 amino acids. As DNA, the CDR3 is TGTGCCAGCAGCCCGATATTAGACTCCTACAATGAGCAGTTCTTC. Translation: CASSPILDSYNEQFF.

This clone is a singleton in its sample. The V and J genes are TRBV11-2 and TRBJ1-2; D is undetermined. Trimming pared 4 bases from V and 6 bases from J, leaving 18 bases between. Germline loops: CDR1 SGHAT, CDR2 FQNNGV. This CDR3 is built from 15 residues. CDR3 nucleotide sequence: TGTGCCAGCAGCTCGCGGGGAGGCCCCGCGAATGGCTACACCTTC. It specifies CASSSRGGPANGYTF. Combining the CDR3 with reference TRBV11-2 and TRBJ1-2 gives the whole variable domain EAGVAQSPRYKIIEKRQSVAFWCNPISGHATLYWYQQILGQGPKLLIQFQNNGVVDDSQLPKDRFSAERLKGVDSTLKIQPAKLEDSAVYLCASSSRGGPANGYTFGSGTRLTVV.

The rearrangement uses TRBV6-5 and TRBJ1-4, with D maybe TRBD1 (6 bases). Germline V CDR1 and CDR2: MNHEY, SVGAGI. The CDR3 is made up of 13 amino acids. Deletions cut 6 bases from V and 7 bases from J, with 12 bases between. This CDR3 reads CASRGAGGEKLFF. The CDR3 nucleotides read TGTGCCAGCAGGGGGGCCGGCGGTGAAAAACTGTTTTTT.

The chain employs TRBV27 and TRBJ2-7; possibly TRBD1 for D (6 bases). The CDR3 has 14 residues. CDR1 MNHEY and CDR2 SMNVEV come from the germline V gene (reference sequence). Trimming stripped 2 bases from V and 5 bases from J, with 13 bases between. In DNA, the CDR3 is TGTGCCAGCAGTTTAGCCAGGGGATCCAACGAGCAGTACTTC. As protein: CASSLARGSNEQYF.

The chain recombines TRBV9 with TRBJ1-6; weak D call: TRBD1 (6 bases). The CDR3 extends over 14 amino acids. Germline CDR1 SGDLS, CDR2 YYNGEE. Trimming removed 2 bases at V and 7 bases at J, with 10 bases between. The CDR3 loop reads CASSVTGNNSPLHF. The DNA of the CDR3 is TGTGCCAGCAGCGTCACAGGGAACAATTCACCCCTCCACTTT.

Only a few counts were recorded for this clone. V and J are TRBV27 and TRBJ1-1, with D possibly being TRBD1 (6 bases). The CDR3 is made up of 15 amino acids. Trimming removed 2 bases from V and 4 bases from J, with 14 bases in between. CDR1 is MNHEY and CDR2 is SMNVEV in the germline V gene (reference sequence). The CDR3 sequence: CASSLRSQGTTEAFF. DNA for the CDR3: TGTGCCAGCAGTTTACGGTCACAGGGAACCACTGAAGCTTTCTTT.

The chain links TRBV14 to TRBJ2-1; D uncertain. Germline V gives CDR1 SGHDN, CDR2 FVKESK. The V and J ends lost 3 bases and 4 bases respectively, with 16 bases between them. The CDR3 is made up of 16 amino acids. Here the CDR3 DNA reads TGTGCCAGCAGCCACCCCTCTGGGCCTAAATACAATGAGCAGTTCTTC. Its translation is CASSHPSGPKYNEQFF.

This clone was detected a few times. The chain carries TRBV19 and TRBJ1-2; 9 bases agree with TRBD1. The CDR3 totals 14 residues. Germline V gives CDR1 LNHDA, CDR2 SQIVND (reference sequence). V lost 6 bases, J lost 5 bases, and 7 bases stayed unmatched. The CDR3 sequence is CASSTGGAQYGYTF. For the CDR3, the DNA is TGTGCCAGTAGCACAGGGGGCGCCCAGTATGGCTACACCTTC. The variable domain in full, with the rest retrieved from reference TRBV19 and TRBJ1-2, is DGGITQSPKYLFRKEGQNVTLSCEQNLNHDAMYWYRQDPGQGLRLIYYSQIVNDFQKGDIAEGYSVSREKKESFPLTVTSAQKNPTAFYLCASSTGGAQYGYTFGSGTRLTVV.

The CDR3 sequence is CASSSGQGGHTQYF. The CDR3 DNA reads as TGTGCCAGCAGCTCGGGACAGGGCGGACATACGCAGTATTTT. The V gene is TRBV11-3, the J gene TRBJ2-3; 9 positions agree with TRBD1. The CDR3 sequence is 14 residues long. Losses at the gene ends were 4 bases for V and 7 bases for J; bases not matched to a gene: 6. Germline CDR1 is SGHNT and CDR2 is YENEEA. The full variable domain, completed using reference TRBV11-3 and TRBJ2-3, is EAGVVQSPRYKIIEKKQPVAFWCNPISGHNTLYWYLQNLGQGPELLIRYENEEAVDDSQLPKDRFSAERLKGVDSTLKIQPAELGDSAVYLCASSSGQGGHTQYFGPGTRLTVL.

This clone was detected once. V usage is TRBV2 and J usage is TRBJ1-1, with D possibly TRBD1 on 6 matching bases. The CDR3 loop spans 14 amino acids. Germline CDR1 SNHLY, CDR2 FYNNEI. Trimming took off 6 bases at V and 10 bases at J, with 21 bases between the two ends. This CDR3 is CASRRDISVRVAFF. The CDR3, as DNA: TGTGCCAGCAGACGGGACATATCAGTCAGGGTAGCTTTCTTT.

The V gene is TRBV4-2, the J gene TRBJ1-1; 7 bases map to TRBD1. Germline assignment: CDR1 LGHNA and CDR2 YNFKEQ. The CDR3 has 15 residues. V shed 4 bases, J shed 3 bases, and the junction held 8 bases outside the gene matches. CDR3 sequence (DNA): TGTGCCAGCAGCCTAAAAATGACAGGGCACACTGAAGCTTTCTTT. This translates into CASSLKMTGHTEAFF.

The chain has TRBV6-5 and TRBJ2-7; D is perhaps TRBD1 (5 bases). V gave up 5 bases and J gave up 2 bases, with 16 bases separating them. CDR3 length: 15 amino acids. Germline V gives CDR1 MNHEY, CDR2 SVGAGI. The CDR3 DNA follows: TGTGCCAGCAGTCTACGTCCGACAGAGCCCTACGAGCAGTACTTC. Translation gives CASSLRPTEPYEQYF.

This clone turned up a few times. V and J are TRBV6-1 and TRBJ1-1; 9 bases fit TRBD1. CDR3 length: 16 residues. V lost 2 bases and J lost 5; bases outside the gene matches: 9. The germline gives CDR1 MNHNS, CDR2 SASEGT. Here the CDR3 reads CASSELPGQGETEAFF. CDR3 DNA sequence: TGTGCCAGCAGTGAACTACCGGGACAGGGAGAAACTGAAGCTTTCTTT.

The chain is built from TRBV30 and TRBJ1-4; 7 bases map to TRBD1. The germline V gene has CDR1 GTSNPN and CDR2 SVGIG (reference sequence). The CDR3 contains 13 residues. V was clipped by 1 base and J by 8 bases; unmatched bases: 4. This CDR3 reads CAWSGQGREKLFF. The DNA of the CDR3 is TGTGCCTGGAGTGGACAGGGAAGAGAAAAACTGTTTTTT. The whole variable domain, remainder taken from reference TRBV30 and TRBJ1-4, is SQTIHQWPATLVQPVGSPLSLECTVEGTSNPNLYWYRQAAGRGLQLLFYSVGIGQISSEVPQNLSASRPQDRQFILSSKKLLLSDSGFYLCAWSGQGREKLFFGSGTQLSVL.

As regards this clone: This same CDR3 is encoded by further DNA sequences in the sample. The V gene is TRBV7-2, the J gene TRBJ2-2, with a weak D call TRBD1 (6 bases). Between the trimmed V and J ends, which lost 3 bases and 1 base, there was a span of 6 bases. There are 14 residues in the CDR3. Germline V gives CDR1 SGHTA, CDR2 FQGNSA. CDR3 in DNA: TGTGCCAGCAGCTTGGGACAGAACACCGGGGAGCTGTTTTTT. It translates to CASSLGQNTGELFF.